These T cell receptor beta chains were read from a single sample in a study of T cell responses to AZD1222 COVID-19 vaccine. Clones were sequenced by immunoSEQ multiplex PCR, and TCRdb holds only the in-frame ones, with some missing. The sample has some 200,000 clones, approximately 91% seen once. Sequencing was performed on peripheral blood, taken on day 0 of AZD1222 vaccination. These receptors originate from an adult in good health. CDR3s include the opening cysteine and the closing phenylalanine or tryptophan. The D gene is left open where the match is weak. Clone size, where shown, is once, few, many, or a class for clones that have expanded.

d_gene: -; abundance: -; v_gene: TRBV28; j_gene: TRBJ1-5; CDR3nt: TGTGCCAGCAGTCGGCCCGCCAAGCTCCAGCATTTT; CDR3aa: CASSRPAKLQHF
d_gene: TRBD1; abundance: once; v_gene: TRBV6-2/TRBV6-3; j_gene: TRBJ1-2; CDR3nt: TGTGCCAGCAGCCCTTTTGAGGGGGCCTATAATTATGGCTACACCTTC; CDR3aa: CASSPFEGAYNYGYTF
d_gene: TRBD1; abundance: -; v_gene: TRBV6-5; j_gene: TRBJ2-4; CDR3nt: TGTGCCAGCAGCCGGGACAGGGGGGACACAAACATTCAGTACTTC; CDR3aa: CASSRDRGDTNIQYF
d_gene: -; abundance: -; v_gene: TRBV7-6; j_gene: TRBJ2-7; CDR3nt: TGTGCCAGCAGCTTATGGTCGGGTACTTACGAGCAGTACTTC; CDR3aa: CASSLWSGTYEQYF
d_gene: -; abundance: once; v_gene: TRBV7-2; j_gene: TRBJ1-2; CDR3nt: TGTGCCAGCAGCTTAAACAAGAACTATGGCTACACCTTC; CDR3aa: CASSLNKNYGYTF
d_gene: -; abundance: once; v_gene: TRBV11-2; j_gene: TRBJ2-5; CDR3nt: TGTGCCAGCAGCCTTGTCTCCCATTCCTTCCAAGAGACCCAGTACTTC; CDR3aa: CASSLVSHSFQETQYF
d_gene: -; abundance: -; v_gene: TRBV18; j_gene: TRBJ1-4; CDR3nt: TGTGCCAGCTCACCTCTCGGAATGGGGGAAAAACTGTTTTTT; CDR3aa: CASSPLGMGEKLFF
d_gene: -; abundance: -; v_gene: TRBV28; j_gene: TRBJ1-6; CDR3nt: TGTGCCAGCAGTTTATGGAGGAATTTAAGGGGATCACCCCTCCACTTT; CDR3aa: CASSLWRNLRGSPLHF
d_gene: -; abundance: -; v_gene: TRBV6-5; j_gene: TRBJ1-1; CDR3nt: TGTGCCAGCAGTAATCAGGGCCTCGAAGCTTTCTTT; CDR3aa: CASSNQGLEAFF
d_gene: TRBD2; abundance: -; v_gene: TRBV6-2/TRBV6-3; j_gene: TRBJ2-3; CDR3nt: TGTGCCAGCAGTTCGGGACTAGGCGACACAGATACGCAGTATTTT; CDR3aa: CASSSGLGDTDTQYF
d_gene: TRBD1; abundance: -; v_gene: TRBV9; j_gene: TRBJ2-1; CDR3nt: TGTGCCAGCAGCGTAGCGAGGACAGGGGGCTACAATGAGCAGTTCTTC; CDR3aa: CASSVARTGGYNEQFF
d_gene: -; abundance: -; v_gene: TRBV11-2; j_gene: TRBJ2-6; CDR3nt: TGTGCCAGCAGCCTCTTAGCCGGGGCCAACGTCCTGACTTTC; CDR3aa: CASSLLAGANVLTF
d_gene: -; abundance: -; v_gene: TRBV3-1/TRBV3-2; j_gene: TRBJ2-5; CDR3nt: TGTGCCAGCAGCCAAGATGGCGCGGACCCCAGTGAGACCCAGTACTTC; CDR3aa: CASSQDGADPSETQYF
d_gene: -; abundance: -; v_gene: TRBV5-1; j_gene: TRBJ1-2; CDR3nt: TGCGCCAGCACCAAGGGCGACAGTACCAACTATGGCTACACCTTC; CDR3aa: CASTKGDSTNYGYTF
d_gene: TRBD1; abundance: -; v_gene: TRBV14; j_gene: TRBJ2-3; CDR3nt: TGTGCCAGCAGCCAAGATCACGGACAGGGTCATACGCAGTATTTT; CDR3aa: CASSQDHGQGHTQYF
d_gene: TRBD2; abundance: -; v_gene: TRBV5-4; j_gene: TRBJ2-3; CDR3nt: TGTGCCAGCAGCTTAAGACTAGCGGGGAAGGCAGATACGCAGTATTTT; CDR3aa: CASSLRLAGKADTQYF
d_gene: -; abundance: -; v_gene: TRBV7-8; j_gene: TRBJ1-5; CDR3nt: TGTGCCAGCAGCTTAGGGACACGAAATAGCAATCAGCCCCAGCATTTT; CDR3aa: CASSLGTRNSNQPQHF
d_gene: TRBD1; abundance: -; v_gene: TRBV7-9; j_gene: TRBJ1-2; CDR3nt: TGTGCCAGCAGCTTATCCCTTATACCGGGACAGAGAGGCTATGGCTACACCTTC; CDR3aa: CASSLSLIPGQRGYGYTF
d_gene: -; abundance: once; v_gene: TRBV3-1/TRBV3-2; j_gene: TRBJ1-2; CDR3nt: TGTGCCAGCAGCCGGATCTCGGGTGACTATGGCTACACCTTC; CDR3aa: CASSRISGDYGYTF
d_gene: -; abundance: -; v_gene: TRBV15; j_gene: TRBJ1-2; CDR3nt: TGTGCCACCAGCAAAGACGCCTATGGCTACACCTTC; CDR3aa: CATSKDAYGYTF
d_gene: -; abundance: once; v_gene: TRBV10-1; j_gene: TRBJ2-2; CDR3nt: TGCGCCAGCAGTGATTCCGCCTGGACGAACACCGGGGAGCTGTTTTTT; CDR3aa: CASSDSAWTNTGELFF
d_gene: TRBD1; abundance: once; v_gene: TRBV7-3; j_gene: TRBJ2-1; CDR3nt: TGTGCCAGCAGCTCGGGACAGGCTCTTAGTGAGCAGTTCTTC; CDR3aa: CASSSGQALSEQFF
d_gene: -; abundance: -; v_gene: TRBV12-3/TRBV12-4; j_gene: TRBJ2-1; CDR3nt: TGTGCCAGCACCTTACTAGGGTGGGATGAGCAGTTCTTC; CDR3aa: CASTLLGWDEQFF
d_gene: TRBD1; abundance: -; v_gene: TRBV6-2/TRBV6-3; j_gene: TRBJ1-1; CDR3nt: TGTGCCAGCAGCCCCGGGACAGTGACTGAAGCTTTCTTT; CDR3aa: CASSPGTVTEAFF
d_gene: -; abundance: once; v_gene: TRBV12-3/TRBV12-4; j_gene: TRBJ1-1; CDR3nt: TGTGCCAGCAGGGGGAGTTGGGCCACTGAAGCTTTCTTT; CDR3aa: CASRGSWATEAFF
d_gene: -; abundance: -; v_gene: TRBV28; j_gene: TRBJ2-7; CDR3nt: TGTGCCAGCAGTTTAACGGGGGTGGGCTCCTACGAGCAGTACTTC; CDR3aa: CASSLTGVGSYEQYF
d_gene: TRBD2; abundance: -; v_gene: TRBV24-1; j_gene: TRBJ2-7; CDR3nt: TGTGCCACCAGTGATGTACGACTAGCGGGAGAGAAGCAGTACTTC; CDR3aa: CATSDVRLAGEKQYF
d_gene: -; abundance: -; v_gene: TRBV29-1; j_gene: TRBJ2-7; CDR3nt: TGCAGCGTTACGGGGGACGGGTCCTACGAGCAGTACTTC; CDR3aa: CSVTGDGSYEQYF
d_gene: TRBD2; abundance: -; v_gene: TRBV5-6; j_gene: TRBJ2-5; CDR3nt: TGTGCCAGCAGCCGGGGGCTAGCGGGAGTTGGAGAGACCCAGTACTTC; CDR3aa: CASSRGLAGVGETQYF
d_gene: -; abundance: -; v_gene: TRBV6-1; j_gene: TRBJ2-5; CDR3nt: TGTGCCAGCAGTGAAGCGAGTTCCGGTCTATCGGAGGAGACCCAGTACTTC; CDR3aa: CASSEASSGLSEETQYF
d_gene: -; abundance: -; v_gene: TRBV5-1; j_gene: TRBJ2-5; CDR3nt: TGCGCCAGCAGCTTGGGGGTGGTAGCCTCACACCAAGAGACCCAGTACTTC; CDR3aa: CASSLGVVASHQETQYF
d_gene: TRBD1; abundance: -; v_gene: TRBV19; j_gene: TRBJ1-1; CDR3nt: TGTGCCAGTAGTATCCTTGGACAGGGGGCGAACACTGAAGCTTTCTTT; CDR3aa: CASSILGQGANTEAFF
d_gene: -; abundance: -; v_gene: TRBV5-5; j_gene: TRBJ1-3; CDR3nt: TGTGCCAGCAGCTTGATTTTCTCGGGCCAGCGACGAGACACCATATATTTT; CDR3aa: CASSLIFSGQRRDTIYF
d_gene: -; abundance: -; v_gene: TRBV6-5; j_gene: TRBJ1-4; CDR3nt: TGTGCCAGCAGTCTGGCGGGGGACGAAAAACTGTTTTTT; CDR3aa: CASSLAGDEKLFF
d_gene: TRBD2; abundance: -; v_gene: TRBV14; j_gene: TRBJ2-1; CDR3nt: TGTGCCAGCAGCCGATCTAGCGGGGGGGCCTACAATGAGCAGTTCTTC; CDR3aa: CASSRSSGGAYNEQFF
d_gene: TRBD1; abundance: -; v_gene: TRBV5-1; j_gene: TRBJ1-6; CDR3nt: TGCGCCAGCAGCCACGGGGGGACAGGTAATTCACCCCTCCACTTT; CDR3aa: CASSHGGTGNSPLHF
d_gene: TRBD2; abundance: -; v_gene: TRBV5-1; j_gene: TRBJ2-7; CDR3nt: TGCGCCAGCAGCTCACCGGGACTAGCGGGGGACGAGCAGTACTTC; CDR3aa: CASSSPGLAGDEQYF
d_gene: -; abundance: -; v_gene: TRBV18; j_gene: TRBJ1-1; CDR3nt: TGTGCCAGCTCACCACTGGAAAACACTGAAGCTTTCTTT; CDR3aa: CASSPLENTEAFF
d_gene: -; abundance: -; v_gene: TRBV7-3; j_gene: TRBJ1-1; CDR3nt: TGTGCCAGCAGCTTAACGGCCGGCCACTCTGAAGCTTTCTTT; CDR3aa: CASSLTAGHSEAFF
d_gene: TRBD1; abundance: -; v_gene: TRBV5-5; j_gene: TRBJ1-1; CDR3nt: TGTGCCAGCAGCTTGGGGGACAGGGTGCGGACTGAAGCTTTCTTT; CDR3aa: CASSLGDRVRTEAFF
d_gene: -; abundance: once; v_gene: TRBV4-2; j_gene: TRBJ1-1; CDR3nt: TGTGCCAGCAGCCAAGATGCGTGGCAGGGTGAGTCCAACACTGAAGCTTTCTTT; CDR3aa: CASSQDAWQGESNTEAFF
d_gene: -; abundance: -; v_gene: TRBV27; j_gene: TRBJ1-2; CDR3nt: TGTGCCAGCAGTCACAAGGGAGGGCATGGCTACACCTTC; CDR3aa: CASSHKGGHGYTF
d_gene: TRBD1; abundance: -; v_gene: TRBV7-2; j_gene: TRBJ2-5; CDR3nt: TGTGCCAGCAGCTACCCGGGACAGGGGGGAGAGACCCAGTACTTC; CDR3aa: CASSYPGQGGETQYF
d_gene: -; abundance: -; v_gene: TRBV5-4; j_gene: TRBJ1-1; CDR3nt: TGTGCCAGCAGCTGGGGGCAGGGTTCCACTGAAGCTTTCTTT; CDR3aa: CASSWGQGSTEAFF
d_gene: TRBD2; abundance: -; v_gene: TRBV15; j_gene: TRBJ2-7; CDR3nt: TGTGCCACCAGCAGAGATGACCTAGCGGGAGGCCCTCGGACCTACGAGCAGTACTTC; CDR3aa: CATSRDDLAGGPRTYEQYF
d_gene: TRBD1; abundance: -; v_gene: TRBV7-6; j_gene: TRBJ1-5; CDR3nt: TGTGCCAGCAGCGCGCAGGGGGACCGGCCCCAGCATTTT; CDR3aa: CASSAQGDRPQHF
d_gene: -; abundance: -; v_gene: TRBV5-1; j_gene: TRBJ1-1; CDR3nt: TGCGCCAGCAGCGGAGGGGGTTCGAACACTGAAGCTTTCTTT; CDR3aa: CASSGGGSNTEAFF
d_gene: TRBD2; abundance: -; v_gene: TRBV15; j_gene: TRBJ2-3; CDR3nt: TGTGCCACCAGCAAAGGGGCTAGCGGGAGCACAGATACGCAGTATTTT; CDR3aa: CATSKGASGSTDTQYF